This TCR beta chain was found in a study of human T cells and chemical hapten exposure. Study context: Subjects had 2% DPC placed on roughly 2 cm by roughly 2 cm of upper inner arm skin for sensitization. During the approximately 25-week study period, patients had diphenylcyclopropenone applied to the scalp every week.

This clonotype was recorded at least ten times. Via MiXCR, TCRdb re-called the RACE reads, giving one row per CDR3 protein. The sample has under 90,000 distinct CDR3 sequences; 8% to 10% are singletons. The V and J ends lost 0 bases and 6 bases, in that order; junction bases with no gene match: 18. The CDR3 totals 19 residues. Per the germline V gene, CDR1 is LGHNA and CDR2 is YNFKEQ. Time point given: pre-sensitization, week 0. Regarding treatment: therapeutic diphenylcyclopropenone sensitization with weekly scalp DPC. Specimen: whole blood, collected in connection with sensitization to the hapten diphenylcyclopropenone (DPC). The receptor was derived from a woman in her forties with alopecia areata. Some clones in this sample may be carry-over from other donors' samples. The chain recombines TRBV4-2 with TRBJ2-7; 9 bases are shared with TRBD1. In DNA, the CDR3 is TGTGCCAGCAGCCAAGAAGGCCGAGTCTGGGGACAGGGTGAGGGCGAGCAGTACTTC. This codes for CASSQEGRVWGQGEGEQYF.